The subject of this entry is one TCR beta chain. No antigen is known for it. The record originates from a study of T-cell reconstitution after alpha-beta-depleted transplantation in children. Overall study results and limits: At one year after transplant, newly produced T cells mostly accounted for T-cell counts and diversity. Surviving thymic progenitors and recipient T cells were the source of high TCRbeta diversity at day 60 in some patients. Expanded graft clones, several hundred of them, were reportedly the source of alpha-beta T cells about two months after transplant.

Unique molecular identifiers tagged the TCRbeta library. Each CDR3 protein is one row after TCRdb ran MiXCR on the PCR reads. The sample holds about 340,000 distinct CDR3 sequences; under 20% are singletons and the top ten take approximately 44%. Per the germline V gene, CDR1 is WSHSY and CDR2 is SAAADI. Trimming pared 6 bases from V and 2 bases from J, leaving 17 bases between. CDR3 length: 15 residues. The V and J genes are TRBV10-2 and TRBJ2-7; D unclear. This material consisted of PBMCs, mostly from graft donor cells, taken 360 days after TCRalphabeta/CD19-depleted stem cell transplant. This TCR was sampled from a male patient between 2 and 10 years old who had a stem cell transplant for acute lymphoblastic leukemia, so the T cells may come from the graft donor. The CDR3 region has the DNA TGCGCCAGCAGGGCTCTCTGGACCGAACCCTACGAGCAGTACTTC. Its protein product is CASRALWTEPYEQYF.